A single sample is the source of the 2 T cell receptor beta chains below, sequenced in a study of blood T cells in healthy people across ages. With a J-beta primer mix and a sample-barcoded 5' primer, a second PCR ran about 7 to 11 cycles. TCRdb processed the 5' RACE reads anew with MiXCR; each CDR3 protein has one entry. Counted here are some 760,000 distinct CDR3 sequences, around 25% occurring once; the ten biggest clones make up 9% to 9.5%. The data also belong to a second study, concerning T cells of mothers and their children.

Sequencing was performed on blood. The receptors stem from a boy under 18 in good health.

The V gene is TRBV5-1, the J gene TRBJ2-5; weak D call: TRBD2 (6 bases). Germline V CDR1 and CDR2: SGHRS, YFSETQ. The CDR3 runs to 14 residues. V dropped 3 bases and J dropped 5 bases, with 14 bases sitting between them. CDR3 coding DNA: TGCGCCAGCAGCTCGACGGAGGGTGGGGAGACCCAGTACTTC. This translates into CASSSTEGGETQYF. Using reference TRBV5-1 and TRBJ2-5 for the parts outside the CDR3, the full variable domain is KAGVTQTPRYLIKTRGQQVTLSCSPISGHRSVSWYQQTPGQGLQFLFEYFSETQRNKGNFPGRFSGRQFSNSRSEMNVSTLELGDSALYLCASSSTEGGETQYFGPGTRLLVL.

This clonotype was picked up a small number of times. The gene calls are TRBV24-1 and TRBJ2-5; 7 bases fit TRBD2. The J call may be wrong; the DNA end is better matched by TRBJ2-1. This CDR3 has 13 amino acids. CDR1 is KGHDR, CDR2 SFDVKD, per germline. The DNA for the CDR3 is TGTGCCACCAGTGATCGGACTAGATTCGAGCAGTTCTTC. Amino acid sequence: CATSDRTRFEQFF.